Listed below are T cell receptor beta chains from one sample, sequenced in a study of blood T cells in healthy people across ages. MiXCR, run by TCRdb on the 5' RACE reads, gives a single entry per CDR3 protein. The data show 850,000 to 1,300,000 distinct CDR3 sequences, with under 55% seen just once and approximately 17% held by the top ten. Sequencing used blood. Receptors were obtained from a woman aged 55-70 years in good health. Each CDR3 is given with its conserved first and last residue. A D gene is named only where the DNA matches it firmly. Clone size is given for some rows only: seen once, a few or many times, or a class if the clone is expanded.

d_gene	v_gene	abundance	j_gene	CDR3aa	CDR3nt
TRBD2	TRBV10-3	-	TRBJ2-7	CAISDLAGGTYEQYF	TGTGCCATCAGTGACTTAGCGGGGGGAACCTACGAGCAGTACTTC
TRBD2	TRBV20-1	-	TRBJ2-1	CSARSRASGRGEQFF	TGCAGTGCTAGAAGTCGCGCTAGCGGGAGGGGGGAGCAGTTCTTC
-	TRBV7-9	-	TRBJ2-6	CASSLVGTVLGANVLTF	TGTGCCAGCAGCTTAGTGGGGACCGTTCTGGGGGCCAACGTCCTGACTTTC
TRBD1	TRBV29-1	-	TRBJ2-3	CSVVRDSTETQYF	TGCAGCGTTGTTCGGGACAGCACAGAGACGCAGTATTTT
TRBD2	TRBV28	-	TRBJ2-7	CASGLAGFGGGYEQYF	TGTGCCAGCGGACTAGCGGGATTCGGCGGGGGCTACGAGCAGTACTTC
TRBD2	TRBV12-3/TRBV12-4	-	TRBJ2-5	CVSSPGDSGTETQYF	TGTGTCAGCAGCCCCGGTGATAGCGGGACGGAGACCCAGTACTTC
TRBD1	TRBV5-6	few	TRBJ2-4	CASSHRDSLAKNIQYF	TGTGCCAGCAGCCACCGGGACAGTTTAGCCAAAAACATTCAGTACTTC
-	TRBV20-1	few	TRBJ1-6	CSAPGGPSYNSPLHF	TGCAGTGCTCCCGGGGGGCCCTCCTATAATTCACCCCTCCACTTT
-	TRBV20-1	-	TRBJ2-4	CSARYSAGGNIQYF	TGCAGTGCTAGATACAGCGCAGGCGGGAACATTCAGTACTTC
-	TRBV4-1	many	TRBJ2-7	CASRDLGVSYEQYF	TGCGCCAGCAGGGATCTAGGGGTCTCCTACGAGCAGTACTTC
-	TRBV6-1	-	TRBJ2-4	CASSVGQGWYF	TGTGCCAGCAGTGTGGGCCAGGGTTGGTACTTC
-	TRBV10-3	-	TRBJ2-7	CAASGDHEQYF	TGTGCCGCCTCAGGGGATCACGAGCAGTACTTC
-	TRBV15	few	TRBJ2-1	CATSIYPGYNEQFF	TGTGCCACCAGCATATACCCAGGGTACAATGAGCAGTTCTTC
TRBD2	TRBV29-1	few	TRBJ2-1	CSVREGTYNEQFF	TGCAGCGTTCGGGAGGGAACGTACAATGAGCAGTTCTTC
TRBD2	TRBV7-2	many	TRBJ2-7	CASSLVGGGSSYEQYF	TGTGCCAGCAGCTTAGTAGGAGGCGGGAGCTCCTACGAGCAGTACTTC
-	TRBV20-1	-	TRBJ1-1	CSARPRTEAFF	TGCAGTGCTAGACCTCGGACTGAAGCTTTCTTT
TRBD2	TRBV6-1	-	TRBJ2-1	CACGAGGHYNEQFF	TGTGCCTGCGGCGCGGGAGGACATTACAATGAGCAGTTCTTC
-	TRBV2	-	TRBJ2-1	CASTDTYSYNEQFF	TGTGCCAGCACTGACACCTACTCCTACAATGAGCAGTTCTTC
-	TRBV5-1	-	TRBJ1-1	CASSPTRANTEAFF	TGCGCCAGCAGCCCAACAAGAGCGAACACTGAAGCTTTCTTT
-	TRBV6-1	-	TRBJ2-7	CASSWGTSYEQYF	TGTGCCAGCAGCTGGGGGACTTCCTACGAGCAGTACTTC
-	TRBV20-1	-	TRBJ2-1	CSAPRDLHPVLDNEQFF	TGCAGTGCTCCCAGGGACCTCCATCCAGTTTTAGACAATGAGCAGTTCTTC
TRBD2	TRBV27	-	TRBJ2-4	CASSFERGGTKNIQYF	TGTGCCAGCAGTTTCGAGAGGGGAGGGACCAAAAACATTCAGTACTTC
TRBD1	TRBV27	-	TRBJ1-1	CASSSRQGANTEAFF	TGTGCCAGCAGTTCCCGACAGGGGGCGAACACTGAAGCTTTCTTT
TRBD2	TRBV14	few	TRBJ2-3	CASSRGLAADTQYF	TGTGCCAGCAGCCGTGGACTAGCAGCAGATACGCAGTATTTT
TRBD2	TRBV4-2	-	TRBJ2-3	CASSHGTSADTQYF	TGTGCCAGCAGCCATGGGACTAGCGCCGATACGCAGTATTTT
-	TRBV13	-	TRBJ2-4	CATGQGDIQYF	TGTGCCACCGGACAAGGGGACATTCAGTACTTC
-	TRBV2	-	TRBJ1-1	CASRMGENTEAFF	TGTGCCAGCAGGATGGGGGAGAACACTGAAGCTTTCTTT
-	TRBV20-1	-	TRBJ2-1	CSATSRQGHGGGQFF	TGCAGTGCTACCTCCCGGCAGGGTCATGGGGGTGGGCAGTTCTTC
-	TRBV9	few	TRBJ2-5	CASSPQVGQETQYF	TGTGCCAGCAGCCCCCAGGTGGGACAAGAGACCCAGTACTTC
TRBD2	TRBV7-9	many	TRBJ2-7	CASSFQTSGTLEQYF	TGTGCCAGCAGCTTCCAGACTAGCGGGACCCTCGAGCAGTACTTC
-	TRBV5-8	-	TRBJ2-7	CASSLGRVQDEQYF	TGTGCCAGCAGCTTGGGGCGGGTTCAGGACGAGCAGTACTTC
TRBD2	TRBV7-2	-	TRBJ2-1	CASSPFTSGSGDEQFF	TGTGCCAGCAGCCCGTTCACTAGCGGGAGTGGAGATGAGCAGTTCTTC
-	TRBV24-1	-	TRBJ2-7	CATSDPTGSEQYF	TGTGCCACCAGTGATCCTACAGGGTCCGAGCAGTACTTC
-	TRBV20-1	-	TRBJ2-7	CSARGGQRNEQYF	TGCAGTGCTAGGGGGGGACAGAGGAACGAGCAGTACTTC
TRBD2	TRBV29-1	few	TRBJ2-1	CSATDSWGLAALEQFF	TGCAGCGCCACGGACAGCTGGGGACTAGCAGCACTTGAGCAGTTCTTC
-	TRBV7-6	few	TRBJ1-5	CASSLGAGRDTNQPQHF	TGTGCCAGCAGCTTAGGAGCGGGGCGCGATACAAATCAGCCCCAGCATTTT
TRBD1	TRBV20-1	-	TRBJ2-3	CSAKGAVTDTQYF	TGCAGTGCTAAGGGGGCTGTGACAGATACGCAGTATTTT
TRBD1	TRBV7-2	few	TRBJ2-1	CASSYYGTGGVEQFF	TGTGCCAGCAGCTACTACGGGACAGGGGGTGTTGAGCAGTTCTTC
-	TRBV3-1	-	TRBJ1-4	CASSPRSEKLFF	TGTGCCAGCAGCCCGCGCAGCGAAAAACTGTTTTTT
-	TRBV6-5	once	TRBJ2-1	CASSYSVARVQNEQFF	TGTGCCAGCAGTTACTCTGTGGCTAGAGTCCAGAATGAGCAGTTCTTC
TRBD1	TRBV6-1	-	TRBJ2-7	CASTNPWGQGNYEQYF	TGTGCCAGCACCAACCCCTGGGGACAGGGGAACTACGAGCAGTACTTC
-	TRBV9	-	TRBJ2-1	CASSSGIAYNEQFF	TGTGCCAGCAGCTCAGGGATAGCATACAATGAGCAGTTCTTC
TRBD2	TRBV19	-	TRBJ2-1	CTTTVAGKQFF	TGTACCACTACGGTAGCGGGAAAGCAGTTCTTC
TRBD2	TRBV15	-	TRBJ2-3	CATSRSRLAGSTDTQYF	TGTGCCACCAGCAGATCAAGACTAGCGGGGAGCACAGATACGCAGTATTTT
TRBD1	TRBV10-2	few	TRBJ1-2	CASSETGQGRGYTF	TGCGCCAGCAGTGAGACGGGACAGGGGAGGGGCTACACCTTC
-	TRBV12-3/TRBV12-4	-	TRBJ2-7	CASSPRQVLYEQYF	TGTGCCAGCAGCCCCCGACAGGTGCTATACGAGCAGTACTTC
-	TRBV7-3	-	TRBJ1-1	CASSWESYTEAFF	TGTGCCAGCAGCTGGGAAAGTTACACTGAAGCTTTCTTT
-	TRBV7-2	-	TRBJ1-1	CASSSISGTEAFF	TGTGCCAGCAGCTCCATTAGTGGGACTGAAGCTTTCTTT
TRBD2	TRBV7-2	many	TRBJ2-7	CASSLTSGMGEQYF	TGTGCCAGCAGCTTGACTAGCGGGATGGGGGAGCAGTACTTC
-	TRBV5-6	-	TRBJ2-7	CASSVMASYYSEQYF	TGTGCCAGCAGCGTGATGGCTAGTTATTACTCCGAGCAGTACTTC
-	TRBV7-9	once	TRBJ2-1	CASSLGFGTYNEQFF	TGTGCCAGCAGCTTGGGGTTTGGGACCTACAATGAGCAGTTCTTC
-	TRBV25-1	-	TRBJ1-1	CASRLEGGGMTEAFF	TGTGCCAGCAGACTCGAAGGAGGGGGGATGACTGAAGCTTTCTTT
-	TRBV20-1	-	TRBJ2-7	CSARLLGTERAYEQYF	TGCAGTGCTAGGTTGCTGGGGACGGAAAGGGCCTACGAGCAGTACTTC